This T cell receptor beta chain stems from a study of cytomegalovirus exposure and HLA in healthy donors. A multiplex PCR was run with 60 Vbeta primers and 13 Jbeta primers. Assay: immunoSEQ multiplex PCR; the TCRdb copy retains only in-frame clones and omits some. The sample has 150,000 to 200,000 clones; approximately 86% are singletons. Healthy donors of bone marrow made up the group. The source of this sequence is a woman aged 18-35 years in good health and CMV-seronegative. Sequencing input: PBMCs.

The CDR3 reads CASSYRGDYNEQFF. Here the CDR3 DNA reads TGTGCCAGCAGCTACCGGGGGGACTACAATGAGCAGTTCTTC. The chain uses TRBV6-1 and TRBJ2-1, with TRBD2 matching over 7 bases. Trimming took 6 bases from V and 3 from J; bases not matched to a gene: 5. The CDR3 consists of 14 residues. The germline CDR1 and CDR2 sequences are MNHNS and SASEGT.